This T cell receptor (beta chain) was obtained from a study of CD8 T cells in Susac syndrome. Random hexamers were used to reverse transcribe an amount of 0.5 to 1 ug RNA. The authors amplified TCR beta CDR3 across 54 Vbeta and 13 Jbeta using immunoSEQ multiplex PCR. TCRdb called the immunoSEQ multiplex PCR reads again in MiXCR, with one record for every CDR3 protein. The profile shows around 270,000 distinct CDR3 sequences, 65% to 90% of them singletons. The V gene lost 9 bases and the J gene lost 5 bases, with 14 bases spanning the gap. Germline loops: CDR1 LNHNV, CDR2 YYDKDF (reference sequence). The CDR3 runs 13 residues. Negative isolation was applied to CD8+ and CD4+ T cells, and FACS enrichment was applied to TEMRA cells.

The clonotype originates from a human donor with multiple sclerosis. What was sequenced was CD8+ T cells from PBMCs. The rearrangement joins TRBV15 to TRBJ2-1; no firm D call. CDR3 DNA sequence: TGTGCCACAGGCGAGAGGCGGAACAATGAGCAGTTCTTC. Translated, it gives CATGERRNNEQFF.